Each of the 10 T cell receptor beta chains below was sequenced from the same sample in a study of cytomegalovirus exposure and HLA in healthy donors. PCR primers comprised 60 Vbeta and 13 Jbeta primers. Sequenced by immunoSEQ multiplex PCR; TCRdb stores in-frame clones only, minus some. The repertoire consists of roughly 230,000 clones, with roughly 91% occurring once and the leading ten covering around 1.7%. The sequencing sample was made of PBMCs. Receptor source: a girl aged 2 to 9 in good health and CMV-seronegative.

This chain links TRBV28 with TRBJ2-1; TRBD1 matches 8 bases. J lost 8 bases, V lost 6 bases, and 12 bases had no gene match. Germline CDR1 is MDHEN and CDR2 is SYDVKM. The CDR3 consists of 15 residues. As DNA, the CDR3 is TGTGCCAGCAGGGGGAGACAGGGGTCGGTGGATGAGCAGTTCTTC. Protein: CASRGRQGSVDEQFF. The variable domain in full, with the rest retrieved from reference TRBV28 and TRBJ2-1, is DVKVTQSSRYLVKRTGEKVFLECVQDMDHENMFWYRQDPGLGLRLIYFSYDVKMKEKGDIPEGYSVSREKKERFSLILESASTNQTSMYLCASRGRQGSVDEQFFGPGTRLTVL.

This rearrangement joins TRBV11-2 to TRBJ1-1, with D possibly being TRBD1 (6 bases). Trimming took 1 base from V and 3 from J, leaving 18 bases between them. The CDR3 is 17 amino acids. Germline V CDR1 and CDR2: SGHAT, FQNNGV. The CDR3 bases are TGTGCCAGCAGCTTAGGTTTTGATATTAACAGGGACACTGAAGCTTTCTTT. Protein product: CASSLGFDINRDTEAFF. Combining the CDR3 with reference TRBV11-2 and TRBJ1-1 gives the whole variable domain EAGVAQSPRYKIIEKRQSVAFWCNPISGHATLYWYQQILGQGPKLLIQFQNNGVVDDSQLPKDRFSAERLKGVDSTLKIQPAKLEDSAVYLCASSLGFDINRDTEAFFGQGTRLTVV.

This chain joins TRBV5-1 and TRBJ2-5; D is undetermined. CDR1 is SGHRS and CDR2 is YFSETQ in the germline V gene. CDR3 size: 14 residues. V lost 1 base and J 5 bases, leaving 12 bases between the germline ends. The CDR3 nucleotides are TGCGCCAGCAGCTTGCGGGTCGAACCGGAGACCCAGTACTTC. Residues: CASSLRVEPETQYF. The variable domain in full, with the rest retrieved from reference TRBV5-1 and TRBJ2-5, is KAGVTQTPRYLIKTRGQQVTLSCSPISGHRSVSWYQQTPGQGLQFLFEYFSETQRNKGNFPGRFSGRQFSNSRSEMNVSTLELGDSALYLCASSLRVEPETQYFGPGTRLLVL.

The chain has TRBV7-9 and TRBJ1-4, with D possibly TRBD1 on 6 matching bases. This CDR3 region has 18 residues. Germline CDR1 and CDR2: SEHNR and FQNEAQ (reference sequence). Trimming removed 5 bases at V and 1 base at J, with 20 bases between. The CDR3 reads CASSTAPGGALTNEKLFF. For the CDR3, the DNA is TGTGCCAGCAGCACCGCGCCGGGGGGGGCTTTAACTAATGAAAAACTGTTTTTT.

This sequence joins TRBV6-5 and TRBJ2-7; 10 bases map to TRBD2. Trimming removed 2 bases from V and 6 bases from J; junction bases left unmatched: 10. The CDR3 has 16 amino acids. Per germline, CDR1 MNHEY and CDR2 SVGAGI. This CDR3 reads CASSYDASGSRSEQYF. As DNA, the CDR3 is TGTGCCAGCAGTTACGATGCTAGCGGGAGCCGATCCGAGCAGTACTTC.

The chain uses TRBV6-5 and TRBJ1-3, with TRBD1 matching 7 bases. CDR3 size: 15 residues. The germline CDR1 and CDR2 sequences are MNHEY and SVGAGI. The junction had 6 bases not matched to a gene; V was cut back by 5 bases and J by 2 bases. The DNA for the CDR3 is TGTGCCAGCAGTCGAACAGGGGTTACTGGAAACACCATATATTTT. Translating it yields CASSRTGVTGNTIYF.

The genes are TRBV18 and TRBJ1-5, with 10 positions matching TRBD1. This CDR3 comprises 15 residues. Germline lookup yields CDR1 KGHSH and CDR2 LQKENI. V gave up 0 bases and J gave up 9 bases; unmatched junction bases: 5. CDR3 DNA: TGTGCCAGCTCACCACCGGGACAGGGGAGCGGGCCCCAGCATTTT. Its protein product is CASSPPGQGSGPQHF.

This clone was observed a single time. The CDR3 sequence is CASSPTGGDNSPLHF. The CDR3 region has the DNA TGTGCCAGCAGCCCTACAGGGGGGGATAATTCACCCCTCCACTTT. V is TRBV28 and J is TRBJ1-6, with 8 bases that match TRBD1. The ends lost 6 bases at V and 5 bases at J; junction bases unmatched: 6. Looked up from germline, CDR1 is MDHEN and CDR2 is SYDVKM. The CDR3 is made up of 15 amino acids.

The V gene is TRBV5-1, the J gene TRBJ1-1, with TRBD1 matching 9 bases. CDR3 length: 16 amino acids. Germline loops: CDR1 SGHRS, CDR2 YFSETQ. The trim removed 4 bases at V and 1 base at J, leaving 8 bases unmatched. The DNA for the CDR3 is TGCGCCAGCAGCCTCAGCCCGGGACAGGGGAACACTGAAGCTTTCTTT. Amino acid sequence: CASSLSPGQGNTEAFF.

The rearrangement joins TRBV5-1 to TRBJ2-2, with 8 nucleotides matching TRBD1. V was clipped by 4 bases and J by 4 bases; unmatched bases: 6. CDR1 is SGHRS, CDR2 YFSETQ, per germline. This CDR3 has 15 amino acids. The CDR3 nucleotides read TGCGCCAGCAGCACGGACAGGGCGGGCACCGGGGAGCTGTTTTTT. Translating gives CASSTDRAGTGELFF.